Below, 22 T cell receptor beta chains from the same sample are listed, as sequenced in a study of OX40 agonist ivuxolimab in advanced cancers. To prepare the library, the immunoSEQ multiplex PCR assay was applied. Imported from immuneACCESS, the table was reduced by TCRdb to in-frame sequences with V and J called. These copies leave out some clones; in studies compared against another copy, an unresolved V gene accounts for under half, and the cause of the remainder is not known. The sample has 15,000 to 20,000 clones on record, about 80% of them singletons. The top ten hold about 12% of the sample. Sequences were derived from CD4+ or CD8+ T cells sorted from blood, sampled in a trial of the OX40 agonist ivuxolimab. The receptors come from an adult with an advanced solid tumor such as melanoma, head and neck, liver or kidney cancer.

The V gene is TRBV18, the J gene TRBJ2-5, with TRBD2 matching over 9 bases. V shed 3 bases, J shed 2 bases, and the junction held 4 bases outside the gene matches. Germline CDR1 is KGHSH and CDR2 is LQKENI. The CDR3 loop spans 15 amino acids. CDR3 loop: CASSPGTSPQETQYF. The CDR3 bases are TGTGCCAGCTCACCCGGGACTAGCCCTCAAGAGACCCAGTACTTC.

The V call is TRBV29-1, the J call TRBJ2-7; no clear D gene. The germline CDR1 and CDR2 sequences are SQVTM and ANQGSEA. The CDR3 sequence is 13 residues long. V shed 8 bases and J shed 2 bases, with 16 bases lying between them. CDR3 DNA sequence: TGCAGCCTCGGAGCTATCGAACCCTACGAGCAGTACTTC. Protein sequence: CSLGAIEPYEQYF.

The table lists this clone with a count of one. The J gene is TRBJ2-7, the V gene TRBV25-1; 8 bases map to TRBD1. Germline-derived CDR1 and CDR2 are MGHDK and SYGVNS. Losses at the gene ends were 6 bases for V and 7 bases for J; bases not matched to a gene: 11. This CDR3 comprises 14 residues. As DNA, the CDR3 is TGTGCCAGCAGCCATCCAGGGGGCGCGGGAGAGCAGTACTTC. It is translated as CASSHPGGAGEQYF.

The CDR3 here is CASSYLDKYNEQFF. The DNA for the CDR3 is TGTGCCAGCAGTTACCTGGACAAATACAATGAGCAGTTCTTC. The chain uses TRBV6-5 and TRBJ2-1, with D tentatively TRBD1 (5 bases). Trimming removed 2 bases from V and 4 bases from J, with 9 bases in between. The CDR3 is 14 residues long. Per the germline V gene, CDR1 is MNHEY and CDR2 is SVGAGI.

This sequence joins TRBV7-2 and TRBJ2-7, with 9 bases lining up with TRBD2. J was trimmed by 2 bases and V by 1 base; bases with no gene match: 9. This CDR3 comprises 17 residues. Germline CDR1 SGHTA, CDR2 FQGNSA. The CDR3 here is CASSLGTSGPTPYEQYF. CDR3 DNA: TGTGCCAGCAGCTTAGGAACTAGCGGGCCCACCCCCTACGAGCAGTACTTC. Based on the CDR3 plus reference TRBV7-2 and TRBJ2-7, the full variable domain is GAGVSQSPSNKVTEKGKDVELRCDPISGHTALYWYRQSLGQGLEFLIYFQGNSAPDKSGLPSDRFSAERTGGSVSTLTIQRTQQEDSAVYLCASSLGTSGPTPYEQYFGPGTRLTVT.

V and J are TRBV9 and TRBJ2-1; 9 nucleotides align to TRBD1. The germline V gene has CDR1 SGDLS and CDR2 YYNGEE. There are 15 residues in the CDR3. J gave up 7 bases and V 3 bases, and 8 bases lay outside the gene matches. This chain's CDR3 is CASSEVDRGGNEQFF. CDR3 coding DNA: TGTGCCAGCAGCGAGGTGGACAGGGGAGGGAATGAGCAGTTCTTC. Based on the CDR3 plus reference TRBV9 and TRBJ2-1, the full variable domain is DSGVTQTPKHLITATGQRVTLRCSPRSGDLSVYWYQQSLDQGLQFLIQYYNGEERAKGNILERFSAQQFPDLHSELNLSSLELGDSALYFCASSEVDRGGNEQFFGPGTRLTVL.

Here the CDR3 reads CARGDSNSYEQYF. The CDR3 region has the DNA TGTGCCAGGGGGGACAGCAACTCCTACGAGCAGTACTTC. This chain connects TRBV2 to TRBJ2-7, with 7 bases aligning to TRBD1. The CDR3 length is 13 residues. Germline trimming cut 9 bases from V and 0 bases from J; bases unmatched to any gene: 5. Germline V CDR1 and CDR2: SNHLY, FYNNEI.

The chain links TRBV4-1 to TRBJ2-3; D remains unclear. Trimming took 1 base from V and 0 from J, leaving 2 bases between them. The CDR3 covers 13 residues. CDR1 and CDR2 (germline): MGHRA, YSYEKL. CDR3 residues: CASSQGSTDTQYF. CDR3 nucleotide sequence: TGCGCCAGCAGCCAAGGGAGCACAGATACGCAGTATTTT.

The chain links TRBV4-2 to TRBJ2-5; TRBD1 matches 8 bases. CDR3 size: 14 residues. V dropped 4 bases and J dropped 4; count of bases not matched to a gene: 5. The germline gives CDR1 LGHNA, CDR2 YNFKEQ. DNA of the CDR3: TGTGCCAGCAGCCCTGGACAGGGACGAGAGACCCAGTACTTC. Translated: CASSPGQGRETQYF.

The chain uses TRBV27 and TRBJ2-2; D is unresolved. CDR1 MNHEY and CDR2 SMNVEV come from the germline V gene (reference sequence). There are 14 residues in the CDR3. V lost 4 bases to trimming and J lost 1 base, with 7 bases between them. The CDR3 region has the DNA TGTGCCAGCAGTTACCTCGGGAACACCGGGGAGCTGTTTTTT. Its translation: CASSYLGNTGELFF.

V is TRBV13 and J is TRBJ2-3; 9 positions match TRBD2. Looked up from germline, CDR1 is PRHDT and CDR2 is FYEKMQ (reference sequence). Trimming took 5 bases from V and 6 from J; bases not matched to a gene: 9. The length of the CDR3 is 15 residues. CDR3 bases: TGTGCCAGCAGCCCCGGCGGGAGGGCCTTTGATACGCAGTATTTT. As protein: CASSPGGRAFDTQYF. Complete variable domain (other parts from reference TRBV13 and TRBJ2-3): AAGVIQSPRHLIKEKRETATLKCYPIPRHDTVYWYQQGPGQDPQFLISFYEKMQSDKGSIPDRFSAQQFSDYHSELNMSSLELGDSALYFCASSPGGRAFDTQYFGPGTRLTVL.

The V and J genes are TRBV5-8 and TRBJ2-3; no firm D call. Trimming cost V 0 bases and J 4 bases, with 3 bases left between them. CDR1 is SGHTS and CDR2 is YDEGEE in the germline V gene. This CDR3 has 12 amino acids. The CDR3 region has the DNA TGTGCCAGCAGCTTGGCCTCAGATACGCAGTATTTT. It is translated as CASSLASDTQYF.

This chain joins TRBV5-1 and TRBJ2-2; 8 nucleotides agree with TRBD2. V dropped 0 bases and J dropped 5; count of bases not matched to a gene: 6. This CDR3 spans 16 amino acids. Per the germline V gene, CDR1 is SGHRS and CDR2 is YFSETQ. DNA of the CDR3: TGCGCCAGCAGCTTGGTCCCCAGCGGGAGTACCGGGGAGCTGTTTTTT. Translating it yields CASSLVPSGSTGELFF.

This rearrangement joins TRBV7-9 to TRBJ1-2; no clear D. V shed 5 bases and J shed 3 bases, with 13 bases lying between them. In germline, CDR1 is SEHNR, CDR2 FQNEAQ (reference sequence). This CDR3 contains 14 residues. The CDR3: CASSAGRAYYGYTF. The CDR3 DNA reads as TGTGCCAGCAGCGCCGGCCGGGCCTACTATGGCTACACCTTC. Full variable domain (outside the CDR3, taken from reference TRBV7-9 and TRBJ1-2): DTGVSQNPRHKITKRGQNVTFRCDPISEHNRLYWYRQTLGQGPEFLTYFQNEAQLEKSRLLSDRFSAERPKGSFSTLEIQRTEQGDSAMYLCASSAGRAYYGYTFGSGTRLTVV.

CDR3 bases: TGCAGCTTGAAGACTAGCGGCTGGATGAGCTCCTACAATGAGCAGTTCTTC. Its translation: CSLKTSGWMSSYNEQFF. The V and J genes are TRBV29-1 and TRBJ2-1; TRBD2 aligns across 9 bases. The V and J ends lost 8 bases and 0 bases, in that order; junction bases with no gene match: 14. The CDR3 has 17 residues. Germline CDR1 reads SQVTM; CDR2 reads ANQGSEA.

The chain's CDR3 is CASSSTAYEQYF. In nucleotides, the CDR3 is TGTGCCAGCAGCTCCACAGCGTACGAGCAGTACTTC. The chain has TRBV5-6 and TRBJ2-7; D call uncertain. V lost 3 bases, J lost 4 bases, and 8 bases lay in between. The CDR3 is 12 residues long. Per the germline V gene, CDR1 is SGHDT and CDR2 is YYEEEE. Together with reference TRBV5-6 and TRBJ2-7, the CDR3 gives the full variable domain: DAGVTQSPTHLIKTRGQQVTLRCSPKSGHDTVSWYQQALGQGPQFIFQYYEEEERQRGNFPDRFSGHQFPNYSSELNVNALLLGDSALYLCASSSTAYEQYFGPGTRLTVT.

The CDR3 loop reads CASSLPGDEQYF. CDR3 in DNA: TGTGCCAGCAGCTTGCCAGGGGACGAGCAGTACTTC. The chain joins TRBV13 to TRBJ2-7; the D gene is possibly TRBD1 (6 bases). The CDR3 has 12 amino acids. V was pared by 3 bases and J by 5 bases, with 8 bases between. The germline V gene encodes CDR1 PRHDT and CDR2 FYEKMQ (reference sequence).

The V gene is TRBV6-5, the J gene TRBJ1-1; a weak D match, TRBD1 (6 bases). The CDR3 consists of 14 residues. V gave up 4 bases and J gave up 0 bases, with 9 bases separating them. CDR1 and CDR2 (germline): MNHEY, SVGAGI. This chain's CDR3 is CASSLQGLNTEAFF. Here the CDR3 DNA reads TGTGCCAGCAGTTTACAGGGATTGAACACTGAAGCTTTCTTT.

V gene TRBV6-5 combines with J gene TRBJ2-7; D not certain. Trimming removed 6 bases from V and 4 bases from J, with 10 bases in between. This CDR3 region has 12 residues. The germline V gene has CDR1 MNHEY and CDR2 SVGAGI. This CDR3 reads CASSPTAYEQYF. CDR3 sequence (DNA): TGTGCCAGCAGCCCAACAGCGTACGAGCAGTACTTC.

The chain carries TRBV9 and TRBJ2-2, with D uncertain. Germline V gives CDR1 SGDLS, CDR2 YYNGEE. The CDR3 length is 10 residues. Trimming removed 8 bases from V and 7 bases from J, with 6 bases in between. The CDR3 loop is CARCSGELFF. For the CDR3, the DNA is TGTGCCAGATGTAGCGGGGAGCTGTTTTTT.

The V gene is TRBV11-1, the J gene TRBJ2-5; 8 nucleotides match TRBD2. J gave up 1 base and V 5 bases, and 3 bases lay outside the gene matches. Germline CDR1 is SGHAT and CDR2 is FQDESV (reference sequence). The CDR3 has 14 amino acids. CDR3 loop: CASSRSGTQETQYF. CDR3 DNA sequence: TGTGCCAGCAGCCGTAGCGGGACCCAAGAGACCCAGTACTTC.

CDR3 loop: CATRGGRPNEQFF. Here the CDR3 DNA reads TGTGCCACCCGGGGCGGGAGACCCAATGAGCAGTTCTTC. The chain has TRBV2 and TRBJ2-1, with 7 bases matching TRBD2. The CDR3 loop spans 13 amino acids. Losses at the gene ends were 10 bases for V and 6 bases for J; bases not matched to a gene: 9. Germline V gives CDR1 SNHLY, CDR2 FYNNEI.